These T cell receptor beta chains were read from a single sample in a study of shared clonotypes between healthy human individuals. Repertoires were generated with immunoSEQ multiplex PCR, while TCRdb's copy carries only in-frame clones and drops some. The sample comprises millions of clones, 85% to 95% of which are singletons, and more than 0.1% rests with the top ten. Source material: naive CD4+ T cells sorted from blood. The receptors come from a man aged 18-30 years in good health. Both conserved end residues are part of each CDR3. D genes are given only for firm matches. Rows give clone size only sometimes, using once, few, many, or a class for an expanded clone.

.	TRBV6-1	TRBJ2-6	.	TGTGCTTCGGCGTTCTCTGGGGCCAACGTCCTGACTTTC	CASAFSGANVLTF
.	TRBV10-3	TRBJ1-1	.	TGTGCCATCAGTGAGTCCGAGGGGGGTTACACTGAAGCTTTCTTT	CAISESEGGYTEAFF
.	TRBV5-1	TRBJ1-5	.	TGCGCCAGCAGCTTGGAAGGGGCCCGCAATCAGCCCCAGCATTTT	CASSLEGARNQPQHF
once	TRBV6-1	TRBJ1-5	.	TGTGCCACCCGGAGGGGGGACCAGCCCCAGCATTTT	CATRRGDQPQHF
.	TRBV25-1	TRBJ2-2	.	TGTGCCAGCAGTGACCCCGCTGCAGCGAACACCGGGGAGCTGTTTTTT	CASSDPAAANTGELFF
.	TRBV30	TRBJ1-1	.	TGTGCCTGGAGTGTAGCGGGGACCCTGAACACTGAAGCTTTCTTT	CAWSVAGTLNTEAFF
.	TRBV11-3	TRBJ2-7	TRBD2	TGTGCCAGCAGCCCGCGACTAGCGGGGGGGCACGAGCAGTACTTC	CASSPRLAGGHEQYF
.	TRBV4-1	TRBJ1-2	TRBD1	TGCGCCAGCAGCCAAGTCTCTCGGACAGGGGTGAACGGCTACACCTTC	CASSQVSRTGVNGYTF
.	TRBV30	TRBJ1-3	.	TGTGCCTGGTCCCTTTCTGGAAACACCATATATTTT	CAWSLSGNTIYF
.	TRBV6-5	TRBJ2-7	.	TGTGCCAGCTGCATGGACGGGATAAACTACGAGCAGTACTTC	CASCMDGINYEQYF
.	TRBV5-1	TRBJ2-5	TRBD2	TGCGCCAGCAGACCTGGGACTAGCGAAGAGACCCAGTACTTC	CASRPGTSEETQYF
.	TRBV7-9	TRBJ2-7	.	TGTGCCAGCAGCTCCCCTCATGGTCCCAGACGCCACGAGCAGTACTTC	CASSSPHGPRRHEQYF
.	TRBV7-2	TRBJ1-4	.	TGTGCCAGCAGCTTAGCTTCGGGGGTAATGAGTGAAAAACTGTTTTTT	CASSLASGVMSEKLFF
.	TRBV5-1	TRBJ2-3	.	TGCGCCAGCAGCTTGTCGCCCTTGGGGCGGGGAACAGATACGCAGTATTTT	CASSLSPLGRGTDTQYF
.	TRBV10-3	TRBJ1-3	.	TGTGCCATCAGTGACGAAGGGGGAAACACCATATATTTT	CAISDEGGNTIYF
.	TRBV12-5	TRBJ2-7	.	TGTGCTAGTGCCAGGGGAATCTCCTACGAGCAGTACTTC	CASARGISYEQYF
.	TRBV7-2	TRBJ2-7	.	TGTGCCAGCAGCTTCCCGCCCTACCACCCCTCGCGAGAGCAGTACTTC	CASSFPPYHPSREQYF
.	TRBV2	TRBJ1-3	.	TGTGCCAGCAGTGCTGACAGGATTTATACTGGAAACACCATATATTTT	CASSADRIYTGNTIYF
.	TRBV6-1	TRBJ1-2	TRBD1	TGTGCCAGCAGTGACCAGCCGGACAGGGGCTTCTATGGCTACACCTTC	CASSDQPDRGFYGYTF
.	TRBV7-8	TRBJ2-3	TRBD2	TGTGCCAGCAGCTTCGGACTAGCGGGGGGGCTGCAGTATTTT	CASSFGLAGGLQYF
once	TRBV4-1	TRBJ1-5	.	TGCGCCAGCAGCCAAGTGGGGATCAATCAGCCCCAGCATTTT	CASSQVGINQPQHF
.	TRBV6-5	TRBJ2-7	.	TGTGCCAGCAGTTCGGGAGCATGGGTTGAGCAGTACTTC	CASSSGAWVEQYF
.	TRBV5-1	TRBJ1-4	.	TGCGCCAGCAGCTTGGGTGACCCTAATGAAAAACTGTTTTTT	CASSLGDPNEKLFF
.	TRBV27	TRBJ2-1	.	TGTGCCAGCAGTCGGACCTTGTACAATGAGCAGTTCTTC	CASSRTLYNEQFF
.	TRBV4-3	TRBJ2-5	TRBD2	TGCGCCAGCAGCCAAGTTGGGAGAGGACTAGCGGGAGAAGAGACCCAGTACTTC	CASSQVGRGLAGEETQYF
.	TRBV4-3	TRBJ2-5	.	TGCGCCAGCAGCCAAGTACGGGACCAAGAGACCCAGTACTTC	CASSQVRDQETQYF
.	TRBV19	TRBJ2-7	TRBD2	TGTGCCAGTAGTATTGGGACTAGCGGCTCCTACGAGCAGTACTTC	CASSIGTSGSYEQYF
.	TRBV28	TRBJ2-7	.	TGTGCCAGCTCAGAGGGGCGGGTTGGGGACTACGAGCAGTACTTC	CASSEGRVGDYEQYF
.	TRBV28	TRBJ2-5	.	TGTGCCAGCAGTTCCAGCAGACTAATCGAGACCCAGTACTTC	CASSSSRLIETQYF
.	TRBV29-1	TRBJ1-1	.	TGCAGCGCCCGGGACAACATGAACACTGAAGCTTTCTTT	CSARDNMNTEAFF
.	TRBV5-3	TRBJ1-6	.	TGTGCCAGAAGGTCCGGGCCACCCGGCTCCTATAATTCACCCCTCCACTTT	CARRSGPPGSYNSPLHF
.	TRBV11-2	TRBJ2-7	.	TGTGCCAGCAGCCCCAGGGGGGAGGGGAGCTCCTACGAGCAGTACTTC	CASSPRGEGSSYEQYF
.	TRBV2	TRBJ2-7	.	TGTGCCAGCAGGTCGGGGACCTACGAGCAGTACTTC	CASRSGTYEQYF
.	TRBV18	TRBJ2-5	.	TGTGCCAGCTCACGCGGCGAGGGGCTAGAGACCCAGTACTTC	CASSRGEGLETQYF
once	TRBV6-1	TRBJ1-5	.	TGTGCCAGCAGTGAACAGGGTCGGGGCGTCAAGCATTTT	CASSEQGRGVKHF
.	TRBV19	TRBJ1-1	.	TGTGCCAGTAGTTTCGGACAGACAGAAGCTTTCTTT	CASSFGQTEAFF
.	TRBV6-5	TRBJ2-1	.	TGTGCCAGCAGTTACTCGAATGACAATGAGCAGTTCTTC	CASSYSNDNEQFF
.	TRBV27	TRBJ2-7	TRBD1	TGTGCCAGCAGTCCCCGACAGGGGGCGAGGGAGCAGTACTTC	CASSPRQGAREQYF
.	TRBV11-2	TRBJ2-7	.	TGTGCCAGCAGCCCCCGTAGGGGCTACGAGCAGTACTTC	CASSPRRGYEQYF
.	TRBV7-9	TRBJ1-4	TRBD1	TGTGCCAGCAGCCGATCTACAGGGGCAACTAATGAAAAACTGTTTTTT	CASSRSTGATNEKLFF
.	TRBV27	TRBJ2-5	.	TGTGCCAGCGGAAGGGGGGCTAGCGAAGAGACCCAGTACTTC	CASGRGASEETQYF
.	TRBV6-5	TRBJ2-7	.	TGTGCCAACTGGACATCCTACGAGCAGTACTTC	CANWTSYEQYF
.	TRBV5-5	TRBJ1-4	.	TGTGCCAGCAGCTTGGGGGCTGAAAAACTGTTTTTT	CASSLGAEKLFF
.	TRBV30	TRBJ2-3	.	TGTGCCTGGGAGAAGCTAGGGATGCAGTATTTT	CAWEKLGMQYF
.	TRBV2	TRBJ1-5	.	TGTGCCAGTCAACGGGCCTTGCAAAGTCAGCCCCAGCATTTT	CASQRALQSQPQHF
.	TRBV9	TRBJ2-6	.	TGTGCCAGCAGCGTTTTAGCGACTGGGGCCAACGTCCTGACTTTC	CASSVLATGANVLTF
.	TRBV6-5	TRBJ2-7	TRBD2	TGTGCCAGCAGTTACTCCAGCGGGAGTTTTACCTACGAGCAGTACTTC	CASSYSSGSFTYEQYF